This entry is about one T cell receptor beta chain. No antigen is known for it. For the second PCR, which ran for about 7 to 11 cycles, a sample-barcoded 5' primer and a J-beta primer mix were used. A template-switch adaptor containing 12 random nucleotides labeled each cDNA molecule. There were at least 2.5 million CDR3-containing paired-end reads obtained from each sample. TCRdb itself ran the 5' RACE reads through MiXCR, one entry per CDR3 protein. Of 750,000 to 950,000 distinct CDR3 sequences listed, roughly 53% are singletons. This specimen comes from a study of blood T cells in healthy people across ages. Study conclusions and caveats: TCR beta diversity, measured per million T cells, fell in a roughly linear way with age.

V gave up 7 bases and J gave up 8 bases, with 17 bases separating them. Germline V gene data show CDR1 as SNHLY and CDR2 as FYNNEI. The CDR3 loop spans 13 amino acids. The source of this sequence is a man at least 80 years old in good health. V usage is TRBV2 and J usage is TRBJ1-2; D unclear. Sequencing was carried out using blood. The CDR3: CASNAQPTGGYTF. The CDR3 DNA reads TGTGCCAGCAATGCTCAACCAACGGGGGGCTACACCTTC.